The clone carrying this T cell receptor (beta chain) was detected once. Antigen unknown. Generated by immunoSEQ multiplex PCR, the TCRdb table keeps only in-frame clones and is missing some. The repertoire holds 120,000 to 150,000 clones, with roughly four fifths as singletons. CDR3 length: 13 amino acids. These data originate in a study of T cell responses to AZD1222 COVID-19 vaccine. Study outcomes and limitations: Regions left unmutated in variants are reportedly the target of nearly half of spike-specific TCRs. Females outnumbered males among donors, who were mostly white British; clonal diversity was possibly underestimated.

This TCR was recovered from an adult in good health. The J gene is TRBJ1-1, the V gene TRBV21-1. TRBV21-1 is listed as a pseudogene. The sample consisted of peripheral blood, taken on day 0 of MenACWY control vaccination. The DNA for the CDR3 is TGTGCCAGCAGCAAAGGAAAGGGTTTTGAAGCTTTCTTT. Translated, it gives CASSKGKGFEAFF.